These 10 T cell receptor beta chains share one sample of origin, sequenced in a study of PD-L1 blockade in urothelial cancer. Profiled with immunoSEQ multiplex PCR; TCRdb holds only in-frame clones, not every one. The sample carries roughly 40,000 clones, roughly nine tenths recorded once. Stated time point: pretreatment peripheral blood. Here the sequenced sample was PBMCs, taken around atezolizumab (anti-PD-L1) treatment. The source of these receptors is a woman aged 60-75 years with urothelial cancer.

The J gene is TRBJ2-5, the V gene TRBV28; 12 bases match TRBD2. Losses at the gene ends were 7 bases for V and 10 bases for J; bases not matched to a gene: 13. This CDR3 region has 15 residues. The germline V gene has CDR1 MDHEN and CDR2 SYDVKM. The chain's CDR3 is CASKPQPGLAGSQYF. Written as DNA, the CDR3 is TGTGCCAGCAAACCCCAGCCGGGACTAGCGGGCAGCCAGTACTTC.

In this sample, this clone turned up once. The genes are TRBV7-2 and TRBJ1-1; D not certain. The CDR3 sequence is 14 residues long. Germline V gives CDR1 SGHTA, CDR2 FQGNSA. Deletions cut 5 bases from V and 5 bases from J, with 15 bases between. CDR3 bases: TGTGCCAGCAGCATAGGACTCTCGAGTACTGAAGCTTTCTTT. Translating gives CASSIGLSSTEAFF.

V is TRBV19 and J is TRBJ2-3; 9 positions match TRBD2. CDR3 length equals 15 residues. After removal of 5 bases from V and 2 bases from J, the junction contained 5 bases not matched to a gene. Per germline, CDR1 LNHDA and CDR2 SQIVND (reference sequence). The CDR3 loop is CASSLTSGATDTQYF. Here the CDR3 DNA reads TGTGCCAGTAGTTTGACTAGCGGAGCCACAGATACGCAGTATTTT.

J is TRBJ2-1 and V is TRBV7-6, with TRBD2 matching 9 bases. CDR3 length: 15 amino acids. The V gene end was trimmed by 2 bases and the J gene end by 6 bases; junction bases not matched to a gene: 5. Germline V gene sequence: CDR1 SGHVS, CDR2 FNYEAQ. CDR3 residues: CASSLIVGLANEQFF. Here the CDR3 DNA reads TGTGCCAGCAGCTTAATAGTGGGACTAGCCAATGAGCAGTTCTTC. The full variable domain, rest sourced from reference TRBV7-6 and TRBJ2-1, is GAGVSQSPRYKVTKRGQDVALRCDPISGHVSLYWYRQALGQGPEFLTYFNYEAQQDKSGLPNDRFSAERPEGSISTLTIQRTEQRDSAMYRCASSLIVGLANEQFFGPGTRLTVL.

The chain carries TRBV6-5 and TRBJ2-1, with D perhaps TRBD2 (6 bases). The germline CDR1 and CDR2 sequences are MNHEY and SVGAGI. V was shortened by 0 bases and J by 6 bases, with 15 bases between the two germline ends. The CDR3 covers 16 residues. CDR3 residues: CASSYSRSSVLNEQFF. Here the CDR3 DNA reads TGTGCCAGCAGTTACTCGAGGTCTAGCGTCCTCAATGAGCAGTTCTTC.

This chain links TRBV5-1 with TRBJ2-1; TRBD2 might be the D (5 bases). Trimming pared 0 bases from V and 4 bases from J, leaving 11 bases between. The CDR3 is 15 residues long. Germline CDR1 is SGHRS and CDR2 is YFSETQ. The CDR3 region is CASSLEPRAYNEQFF. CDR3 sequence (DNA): TGCGCCAGCAGCTTGGAGCCGCGGGCGTACAATGAGCAGTTCTTC.

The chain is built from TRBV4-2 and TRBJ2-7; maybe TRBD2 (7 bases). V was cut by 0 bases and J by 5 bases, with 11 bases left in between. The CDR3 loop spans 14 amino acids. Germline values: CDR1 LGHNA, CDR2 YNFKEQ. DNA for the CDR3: TGTGCCAGCAGCCAAGATCCGGGGGGCCACGAGCAGTACTTC. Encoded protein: CASSQDPGGHEQYF.

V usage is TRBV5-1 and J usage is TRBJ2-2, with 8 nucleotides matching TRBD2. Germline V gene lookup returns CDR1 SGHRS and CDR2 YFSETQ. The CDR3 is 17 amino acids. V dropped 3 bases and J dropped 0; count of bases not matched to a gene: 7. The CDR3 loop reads CASSSPPGLANTGELFF. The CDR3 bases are TGCGCCAGCAGCTCGCCTCCGGGACTAGCGAACACCGGGGAGCTGTTTTTT. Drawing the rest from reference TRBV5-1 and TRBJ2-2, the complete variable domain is KAGVTQTPRYLIKTRGQQVTLSCSPISGHRSVSWYQQTPGQGLQFLFEYFSETQRNKGNFPGRFSGRQFSNSRSEMNVSTLELGDSALYLCASSSPPGLANTGELFFGEGSRLTVL.

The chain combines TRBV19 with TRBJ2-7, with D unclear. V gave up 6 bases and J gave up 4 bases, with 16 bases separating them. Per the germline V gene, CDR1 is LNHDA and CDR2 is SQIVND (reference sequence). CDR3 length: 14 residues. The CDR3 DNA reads TGTGCCAGTAGCCCGGGTCAGCCCCCATACGAGCAGTACTTC. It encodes CASSPGQPPYEQYF.

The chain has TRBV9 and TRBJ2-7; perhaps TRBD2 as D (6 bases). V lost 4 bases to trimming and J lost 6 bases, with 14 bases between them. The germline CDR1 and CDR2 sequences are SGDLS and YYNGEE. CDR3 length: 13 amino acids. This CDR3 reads CASSTRLGGEQYF. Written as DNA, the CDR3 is TGTGCCAGCAGCACACGACTAGGTGGCGAGCAGTACTTC.